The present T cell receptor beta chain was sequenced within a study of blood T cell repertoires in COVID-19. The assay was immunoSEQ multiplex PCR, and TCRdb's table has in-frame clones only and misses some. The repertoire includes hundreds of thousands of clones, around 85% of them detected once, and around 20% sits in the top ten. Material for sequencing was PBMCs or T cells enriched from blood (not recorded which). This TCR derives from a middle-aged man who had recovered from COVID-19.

Written as DNA, the CDR3 is TGTGCCAGCAGCTTGGGGACTAGCCGCGAGCAGTACTTC. It yields the protein CASSLGTSREQYF. The V and J genes are TRBV5-6 and TRBJ2-7, with 8 bases identical to TRBD2. The J segment lost 6 bases and the V segment lost 0 bases, leaving 2 bases of the junction unmatched. The CDR3 is made up of 13 amino acids. Per the germline V gene, CDR1 is SGHDT and CDR2 is YYEEEE.